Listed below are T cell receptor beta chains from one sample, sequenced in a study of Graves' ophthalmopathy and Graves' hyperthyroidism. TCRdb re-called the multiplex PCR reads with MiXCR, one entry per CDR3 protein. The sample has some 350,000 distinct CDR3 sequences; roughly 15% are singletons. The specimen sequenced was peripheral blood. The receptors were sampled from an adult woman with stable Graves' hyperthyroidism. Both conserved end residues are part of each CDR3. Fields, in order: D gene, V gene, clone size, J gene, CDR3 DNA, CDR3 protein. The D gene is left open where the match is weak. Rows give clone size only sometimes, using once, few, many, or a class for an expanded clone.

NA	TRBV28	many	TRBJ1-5	TGTGCCAGCAGTTGGTCCCCGGCAGTTCATAGCAATCAGCCCCAGCATTTT	CASSWSPAVHSNQPQHF
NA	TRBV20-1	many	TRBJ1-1	TGCAGTGCTAGAGGAGGGGACACTGAAGCTTTCTTT	CSARGGDTEAFF
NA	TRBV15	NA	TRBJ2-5	TGTGCCACCAGCAGGCCGGGGGCCGCAGAAGAGACCCAGTACTTC	CATSRPGAAEETQYF
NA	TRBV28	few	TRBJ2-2	TGTGCCAGCACGAGGGCAAGTTGGGACACCGGGGAGCTGTTTTTT	CASTRASWDTGELFF
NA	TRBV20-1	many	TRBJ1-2	TGCAGTGCACCTCAGGCCGGTACTAACTATGGCTACACCTTC	CSAPQAGTNYGYTF
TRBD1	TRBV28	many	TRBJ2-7	TGTGCCAGCAGCCCTCGGGACAGAACCTACGAGCAGTACTTC	CASSPRDRTYEQYF
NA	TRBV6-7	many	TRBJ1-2	TGTGCCAGCAGAAACCGACGGACCCCACGTGTCTATGGCTACACCTTC	CASRNRRTPRVYGYTF
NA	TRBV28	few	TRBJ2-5	TGTGCCACCCACGACAGGGAGACCCAGTACTTC	CATHDRETQYF
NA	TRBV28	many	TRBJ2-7	TGTGCCAGCCTACCAGGGCTAGCGGGACAGGTGCAGTACTTC	CASLPGLAGQVQYF
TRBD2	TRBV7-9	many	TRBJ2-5	TGTGCCAGCAGCTTTATAGCGGGAAGAGAGACCCAGTACTTC	CASSFIAGRETQYF
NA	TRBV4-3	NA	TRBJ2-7	TGCGCCAGCAGCCAAGAGAGCCTTTTCAGATCGAACTCCCCCGAGTCCTACGAGCAGTACTTC	CASSQESLFRSNSPESYEQYF
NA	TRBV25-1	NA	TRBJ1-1	TGTGCCAGCAGTCCCCAGGGGAAAGTGAGGGTCACTGAAGCTTTCTTT	CASSPQGKVRVTEAFF
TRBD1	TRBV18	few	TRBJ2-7	TGTGCCAGCTCACCGGGACAGGCTACCTACGAGCAGTACTTC	CASSPGQATYEQYF
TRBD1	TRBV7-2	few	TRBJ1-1	TGTTCCAGCAGTCGACAGGGGGAGACTGAAGCTTTCTTT	CSSSRQGETEAFF
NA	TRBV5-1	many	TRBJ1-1	TGCGCCAGCAGCTTGGGCAAGAACACTGAAGCTTTCTTT	CASSLGKNTEAFF
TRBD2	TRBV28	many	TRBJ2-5	TGTGCCAGCAGTTTACCCACTAGCGGGAGGGACCCGGAACCAGAGACCCAGTACTTC	CASSLPTSGRDPEPETQYF
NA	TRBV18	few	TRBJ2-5	TGTGCCAGCTCAGCGCAAGACAGCCCCCGTGAGACCCAGTACTTC	CASSAQDSPRETQYF
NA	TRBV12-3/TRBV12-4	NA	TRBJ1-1	TGTGCCAGCACCCTAACGACCGGGGCTGAAGCTTTCTTT	CASTLTTGAEAFF
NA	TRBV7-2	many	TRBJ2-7	TGTGCCAGCAGCTTAGAAAGGGACAATTGGTACGAGCAGTACTTC	CASSLERDNWYEQYF
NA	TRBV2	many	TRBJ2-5	TGTGCCAGCAGTACGAATAAGCGGGTTTGGGACGAGACCCAGTACTTC	CASSTNKRVWDETQYF
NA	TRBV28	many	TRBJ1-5	TGTGCCAGCAGTACAATTCGGGACGGGGGGTGGGGGTCCCAGCATTTT	CASSTIRDGGWGSQHF
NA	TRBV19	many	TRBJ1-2	TGTGCCAGTTCCCCCACCGGGGTTTATGGCTACACCTTC	CASSPTGVYGYTF
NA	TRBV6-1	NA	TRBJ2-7	TGTGCCAGCAGGATCGGAGGGGCCGTGGGCGAGCAGTACTTC	CASRIGGAVGEQYF
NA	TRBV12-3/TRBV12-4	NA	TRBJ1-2	TGTGCCAGCAGACTCGGGAACTATGGCTACACCTTC	CASRLGNYGYTF
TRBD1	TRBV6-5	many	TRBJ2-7	TGTGCCAGCAGTTACATAGGTTCCTTACAGGGGGTCCCGACCCGCTACGAGCAGTACTTC	CASSYIGSLQGVPTRYEQYF
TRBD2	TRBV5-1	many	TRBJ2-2	TGCGCCAGCAGCTATGCGGGAGTCGGGACCGGGGAGCTGTTTTTT	CASSYAGVGTGELFF
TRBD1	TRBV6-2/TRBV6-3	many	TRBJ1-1	TGTGCCAGCAGCTATACAGGGGGCACTGAAGCTTTCTTT	CASSYTGGTEAFF
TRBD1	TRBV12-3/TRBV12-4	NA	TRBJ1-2	TGTGCCAGCAGCACCGACAGGGTCGGTGGCTACACCTTC	CASSTDRVGGYTF
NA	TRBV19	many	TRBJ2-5	TGTGCCAGTAGTCCTCAGGGAATCCAAGAGACCCAGTACTTC	CASSPQGIQETQYF
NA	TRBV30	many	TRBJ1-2	TGTGCCTGGAGTCTACTGGGAATGGACTATGGCTACACCTTC	CAWSLLGMDYGYTF
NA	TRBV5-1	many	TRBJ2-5	TGCGCCAGCAGCTTGGTGACAGGCGGTGGGAGAGAGACCCAGTACTTC	CASSLVTGGGRETQYF
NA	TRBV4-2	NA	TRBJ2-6	TGTGCCAGCAGCCAAGATGAGAGTTCCTCACCCGGGGCCAACGTCCTGACTTTC	CASSQDESSSPGANVLTF
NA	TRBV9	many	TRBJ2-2	TGTGCCAGCAGCGTATCAGCATCGGCGATAACCGGGGAGCTGTTTTTT	CASSVSASAITGELFF
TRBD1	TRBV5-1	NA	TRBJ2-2	TGCGCCAGCAGCTTGCCGGGACAGACCAACACCGGGGAGCTGTTTTTT	CASSLPGQTNTGELFF
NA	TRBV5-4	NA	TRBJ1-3	TGTGCCAGCAGCTTGGACAGGGCAAGCTCTGGAAACACCATATATTTT	CASSLDRASSGNTIYF
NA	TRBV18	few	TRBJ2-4	TGTGCCAGCTCCTACGAGGGAAGGGAAGAGTTCTTC	CASSYEGREEFF
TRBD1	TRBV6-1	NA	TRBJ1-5	TGTGCCAGCAGATCGTACCGGACAGGGACAAATCAGCCCCAGCATTTT	CASRSYRTGTNQPQHF
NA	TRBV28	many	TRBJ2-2	TGTGCCAGCTGGGACCGCGCGAACACCGGGGAGCTGTTTTTT	CASWDRANTGELFF
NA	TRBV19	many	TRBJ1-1	TGTGCCAGTAGTACCCGGTTGGGGGATGGGACTGAAGCTTTCTTT	CASSTRLGDGTEAFF
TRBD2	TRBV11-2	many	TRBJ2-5	TGTGCCAGCAGCTATGAGGGACTAGCAGGAGAGACCCAGTACTTC	CASSYEGLAGETQYF
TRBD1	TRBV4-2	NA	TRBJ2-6	TGTGCCAGCAGCCAAGAGACAGGGAGTGGGGCCAACGTCCTGACTTTC	CASSQETGSGANVLTF
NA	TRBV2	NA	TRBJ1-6	TGTGCCAGCAGTGATGAGGTTGGGGGTTCACCCCTCCACTTT	CASSDEVGGSPLHF
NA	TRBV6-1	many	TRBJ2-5	TGTGCCAGCACCTCGTTTTACCCATGGACCGATCAAGAGACCCAGTACTTC	CASTSFYPWTDQETQYF
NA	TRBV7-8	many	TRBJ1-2	TGTGCCAGCAGCTTTGAGGCAAGGGACTATGGCTACACCTTC	CASSFEARDYGYTF
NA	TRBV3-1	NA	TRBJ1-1	TGTGCCAGCAGCCTCGGACTTGAAGCTTTCTTT	CASSLGLEAFF
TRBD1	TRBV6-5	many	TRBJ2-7	TGTGCCAGCAGTTACGACAGGGGGTTATCCTACGAGCAGTACTTC	CASSYDRGLSYEQYF
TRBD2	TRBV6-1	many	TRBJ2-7	TGTGCCAGCAAACACGGGGCGGGAGGTTACGAGCAGTACTTC	CASKHGAGGYEQYF
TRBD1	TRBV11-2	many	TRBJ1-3	TGTGCCAGCAGGATACCCGGGACAGGGGAGGGTTCTGGAAACACCATATATTTT	CASRIPGTGEGSGNTIYF
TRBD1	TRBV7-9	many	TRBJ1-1	TGTGCCAGCATCCCGGGACAGGGACACGATGAAGCTTTCTTT	CASIPGQGHDEAFF
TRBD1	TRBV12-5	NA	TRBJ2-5	TGTGCTAGGGAGACAGGGGAAGAGACCCAGTACTTC	CARETGEETQYF
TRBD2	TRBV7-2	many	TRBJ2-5	TGTGCCAGCAGCTTAGTACTAGCGGGGGGGGGCAAGACCCAGTACTTC	CASSLVLAGGGKTQYF
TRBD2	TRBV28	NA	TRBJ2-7	TGTGCCAGCAGTTTGAGGACTAGCGGCCGTCCCGAGCAGTACTTC	CASSLRTSGRPEQYF
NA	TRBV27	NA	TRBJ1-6	TGTGCCAGCAGTTTCGGGGGAACCTATAATTCACCCCTCCACTTT	CASSFGGTYNSPLHF